This TCR beta chain was retrieved from a study of blood T cells in healthy people across ages. Each donor was a healthy Caucasian individual from Russia, aged roughly 6 to 95. The authors ran a second PCR of about 6 to 11 cycles using a sample-barcoded 5' primer and a J-beta primer mix. MiXCR, run by TCRdb on the 5' RACE reads, gives a single entry per CDR3 protein. The data show fewer than 800,000 distinct CDR3 sequences, 45% to 50% seen once. In the case of this clonotype: The antigen remains undetermined. An end of the junction differs from the germline gene, which may be a read error.

Study-wide results and caveats: Older age coincided with a roughly linear decline in TCR beta diversity per million T cells. PBMC samples, being unsorted, prevented any conclusive comparison of naive and antigen-experienced cells.

CDR3 length equals 15 residues. CDR1 and CDR2 from the germline V gene are LGHDT and YNNKEL (reference sequence). The TCR sequence derives from a woman in her fifties or sixties in good health. The rearrangement links TRBV3-1 to TRBJ2-4; D is undetermined. The sequenced sample consisted of blood. In DNA form, the CDR3 reads TGTGCCGGCAGCCAAGGAAGTCTCGGGAAAAACATTCAGTACTTC. It translates to CAGSQGSLGKNIQYF.